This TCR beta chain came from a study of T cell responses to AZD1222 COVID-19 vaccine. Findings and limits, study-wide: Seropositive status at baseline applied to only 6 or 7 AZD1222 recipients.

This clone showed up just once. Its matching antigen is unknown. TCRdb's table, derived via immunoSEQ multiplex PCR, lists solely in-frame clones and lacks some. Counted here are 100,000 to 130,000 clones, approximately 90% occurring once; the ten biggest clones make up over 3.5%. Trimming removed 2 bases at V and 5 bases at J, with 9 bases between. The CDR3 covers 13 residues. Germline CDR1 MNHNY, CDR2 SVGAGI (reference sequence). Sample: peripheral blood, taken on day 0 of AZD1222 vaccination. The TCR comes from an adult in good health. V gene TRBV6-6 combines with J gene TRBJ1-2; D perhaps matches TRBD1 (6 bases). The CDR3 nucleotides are TGTGCCAGCAGTTACCCCGGACAGTATGGCTACACCTTC. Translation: CASSYPGQYGYTF.